This T cell receptor (beta chain) originates from a study of shared clonotypes between healthy human individuals. Overall study findings and caveats: Tissues were not sampled, only blood, and their repertoires likely differ. Clonotype sharing levels among donors were expected to vary with sequencing depth.

Per the germline V gene, CDR1 is MGHRA and CDR2 is YSYEKL. The CDR3 loop spans 14 amino acids. Donors were healthy HIV-negative adults without recent acute infections or vaccinations. As to this clone: Its antigen remains unknown. A far larger clone is one base from this, pointing to a likely read error. Other nucleotide sequences from this sample produce the same CDR3.

Assay: immunoSEQ multiplex PCR; the TCRdb copy retains only in-frame clones and omits some. The sample carries some 96,000 clones, around half recorded once. The sequence derives from a woman between 35 and 50 years old in good health. Some clones in this sample may be carry-over from other donors' samples. Specimen: PBMCs. This chain joins TRBV4-1 and TRBJ2-5; no clear D gene. Matching the DNA end better, TRBJ2-7 makes the J call doubtful. The CDR3 bases are TGCGCCAGCAGCCCAACACGAACTTCCTACGAGCAGTACTTC. Its translation is CASSPTRTSYEQYF.